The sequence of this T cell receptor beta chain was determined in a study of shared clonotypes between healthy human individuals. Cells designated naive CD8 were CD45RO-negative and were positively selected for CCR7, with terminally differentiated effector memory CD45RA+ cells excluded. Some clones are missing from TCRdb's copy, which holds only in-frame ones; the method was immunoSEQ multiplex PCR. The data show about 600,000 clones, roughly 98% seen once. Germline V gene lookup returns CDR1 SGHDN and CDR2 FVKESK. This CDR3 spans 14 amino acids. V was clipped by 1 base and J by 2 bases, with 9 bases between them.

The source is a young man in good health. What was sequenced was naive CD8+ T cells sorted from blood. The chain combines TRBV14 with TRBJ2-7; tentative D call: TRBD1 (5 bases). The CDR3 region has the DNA TGTGCCAGCAGCCAAGGCCAGGGTCCCTACGAGCAGTACTTC. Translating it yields CASSQGQGPYEQYF. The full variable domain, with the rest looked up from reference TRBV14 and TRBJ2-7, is EAGVTQFPSHSVIEKGQTVTLRCDPISGHDNLYWYRRVMGKEIKFLLHFVKESKQDESGMPNNRFLAERTGGTYSTLKVQPAELEDSGVYFCASSQGQGPYEQYFGPGTRLTVT.